These T cell receptor beta chains were read from a single sample in a study of CD8+CD57+ T cells in acquired aplastic anemia. TCRdb reprocessed the reads via MiXCR and lists one record per CDR3 protein. Of under 250,000 distinct CDR3 sequences in the sample, 30% to 40% were seen once. Sequences were obtained from sorted CD4+, CD8+, or CD8+CD57+ T cells (not recorded which) from PBMCs. These receptors were obtained from a human donor in good health, serving as a control. The CDR3 runs from the conserved cysteine through the conserved F or W. Fields, in order: V gene, J gene, D gene, clone size, CDR3 protein, CDR3 DNA. A D gene is named only where the DNA matches it firmly. Clone size, where shown, is once, few, many, or a class for clones that have expanded.

TRBV29-1	TRBJ2-7	NA	many	CSVEQGRRYEQYF	TGCAGCGTCGAACAGGGGAGGCGATACGAGCAGTACTTC
TRBV15	TRBJ1-1	TRBD1	NA	CATTKGALNTEAFF	TGTGCCACCACGAAGGGGGCTTTGAACACTGAAGCTTTCTTT
TRBV10-3	TRBJ1-2	TRBD1	NA	CATTPGQGSGGYTF	TGTGCCACCACTCCGGGACAGGGGTCGGGAGGCTACACCTTC
TRBV29-1	TRBJ1-2	NA	NA	CSVGVNGYTF	TGCAGCGTTGGGGTGAATGGCTACACCTTC
TRBV19	TRBJ1-2	TRBD1	many	CASSIDRGRSVYGYTF	TGTGCCAGTAGTATTGACAGGGGGCGTTCTGTCTATGGCTACACCTTC
TRBV15	TRBJ2-1	NA	NA	CAGGRTGNEQFF	TGTGCCGGGGGGCGGACTGGGAATGAGCAGTTCTTC
TRBV19	TRBJ2-1	NA	many	CASSAAQGDEQFF	TGTGCCAGTAGTGCTGCACAGGGTGATGAGCAGTTCTTC
TRBV5-1	TRBJ2-2	TRBD2	NA	CASSLGASGDTGELFF	TGCGCCAGCAGCTTGGGGGCTAGCGGGGACACCGGGGAGCTGTTTTTT
TRBV29-1	TRBJ2-7	TRBD1	NA	CSVGRDSEAYEQYF	TGCAGCGTTGGACGGGACAGCGAAGCCTACGAGCAGTACTTC
TRBV4-1	TRBJ1-1	TRBD1	NA	CASSQDEGTGVAFF	TGCGCCAGCAGCCAAGATGAAGGGACAGGGGTTGCTTTCTTT
TRBV7-3	TRBJ2-3	NA	NA	CASSSGADTQYF	TGTGCCAGCAGCTCGGGGGCAGATACGCAGTATTTT
TRBV7-8	TRBJ1-2	TRBD1	NA	CASSPTGTGVGYTF	TGTGCCAGCAGCCCAACCGGGACAGGGGTGGGCTACACCTTC
TRBV2	TRBJ1-2	NA	NA	CASRMAGYGYTF	TGTGCCAGCAGGATGGCGGGCTATGGCTACACCTTC
TRBV19	TRBJ2-3	NA	NA	CASSMRVGTDTQYF	TGTGCCAGTAGTATGAGGGTGGGCACAGATACGCAGTATTTT
TRBV29-1	TRBJ1-1	NA	NA	CSVDTGAFF	TGCAGCGTTGACACCGGGGCTTTCTTT
TRBV20-1	TRBJ2-1	TRBD2	many	CSARGTSGNSYNEQFF	TGCAGTGCTCGAGGGACTAGCGGGAATAGCTACAATGAGCAGTTCTTC
TRBV7-2	TRBJ2-7	TRBD1	many	CASSLDRGYEQYF	TGTGCCAGCAGCTTAGACAGGGGGTACGAGCAGTACTTC
TRBV7-9	TRBJ1-5	NA	many	CASSSYRDDNQPQHF	TGTGCCAGCAGCTCATACCGGGACGACAATCAGCCCCAGCATTTT
TRBV6-1	TRBJ1-1	NA	NA	CASSENDLFANTEAFF	TGTGCCAGCAGTGAAAATGACTTATTCGCGAACACTGAAGCTTTCTTT
TRBV5-1	TRBJ1-1	NA	NA	CASSLKSTGPEAFF	TGCGCCAGCAGCTTGAAGTCCACAGGCCCTGAAGCTTTCTTT